Listed below are T cell receptor beta chains from one sample, sequenced in a study of technical replicates of blood from a handful of donors. Here immunoSEQ multiplex PCR was the method, and the copy in TCRdb shows in-frame clones only, minus some. The table has approximately 66,000 clones, roughly 90% seen once. What was sequenced was PBMCs. Receptors were obtained from a human donor in good health. Some clones in this sample may be carry-over from other donors' samples. Each CDR3 is given without its conserved first and last residue. Fields, in order: V gene, D gene, CDR3 protein. D genes are given only for firm matches.

V gene: TRBV5-6; D gene: -; CDR3 protein: ASSLVSGQNYGYT
V gene: TRBV15; D gene: TRBD2; CDR3 protein: ATSRDQLAGGIEQF
V gene: TRBV30; D gene: TRBD2; CDR3 protein: AWSKGLAGGVGEQF
V gene: TRBV4-1; D gene: -; CDR3 protein: ASSQDQLVRYEQF
V gene: TRBV9; D gene: -; CDR3 protein: ASSVGAGTNYGYT
V gene: TRBV29-1; D gene: -; CDR3 protein: SASGTGNWADEQY
V gene: TRBV15; D gene: -; CDR3 protein: ATSRDGRDNQPQH
V gene: TRBV15; D gene: -; CDR3 protein: ATSGGDTQY
V gene: TRBV11-2; D gene: -; CDR3 protein: ASSLGVHNEQF
V gene: TRBV19; D gene: -; CDR3 protein: ASSPRGLLYEQY
V gene: TRBV4-1; D gene: TRBD2; CDR3 protein: ASSTPAGNYEQY
V gene: TRBV19; D gene: TRBD1; CDR3 protein: ASSGTGGVNTEAF